The 10 T cell receptor beta chains below were found in one sample sequenced in a study of early T cells in non-severe SARS-CoV-2 infection. TCRdb analysed the 5' RACE reads with MiXCR anew, one entry per CDR3 protein. The sample has 20,000 to 25,000 distinct CDR3 sequences, roughly 5% seen once. The sequenced material came from whole blood. These receptors were collected from an adult who was a healthcare worker with PCR-confirmed SARS-CoV-2 infection or an uninfected control (not recorded which).

In this sample, this clonotype is medium-sized. This rearrangement joins TRBV10-3 to TRBJ1-2, with D hard to call. In germline, CDR1 is ENHRY, CDR2 SYGVKD. There are 11 residues in the CDR3. V was trimmed by 2 bases and J by 7 bases, leaving 5 bases between them. The CDR3 DNA sequence: TGTGCCATCAGTGAGCCCAGTGGCTACACCTTC. It codes for CAISEPSGYTF.

V usage is TRBV28 and J usage is TRBJ2-5, with D unclear. V gave up 6 bases and J gave up 10 bases, with 12 bases separating them. CDR3 length: 11 residues. CDR1 and CDR2 from the germline V gene are MDHEN and SYDVKM. CDR3 sequence: CASSTTANQYF. CDR3 in DNA: TGTGCCAGCAGCACTACCGCAAACCAGTACTTC.

This rearrangement joins TRBV9 to TRBJ2-1; 9 positions match TRBD2. Trimming cost V 4 bases and J 6 bases; bases outside gene matches: 5. Per the germline V gene, CDR1 is SGDLS and CDR2 is YYNGEE. The CDR3 sequence is 14 residues long. The CDR3 here is CASSSGTSFNEQFF. In DNA form, the CDR3 reads TGTGCCAGCAGCTCCGGGACTAGCTTCAATGAGCAGTTCTTC.

In this sample, this clonotype turned up many times. The chain employs TRBV7-6 and TRBJ1-3; D is uncertain. Germline assignment: CDR1 SGHVS and CDR2 FNYEAQ. V gave up 1 base and J gave up 2 bases, with 3 bases separating them. CDR3 length: 13 residues. The CDR3 reads CASSLGAGNTIYF. As DNA, the CDR3 is TGTGCCAGCAGCTTAGGGGCTGGAAACACCATATATTTT.

In nucleotides, the CDR3 is TGTGCCAGCAGACGACAGGGATCTGGAAACACCATATATTTT. It specifies CASRRQGSGNTIYF. J is TRBJ1-3 and V is TRBV3-1; 7 positions agree with TRBD1. J was trimmed by 1 base and V by 6 bases; bases with no gene match: 3. There are 14 residues in the CDR3. Germline loops: CDR1 LGHDT, CDR2 YNNKEL (reference sequence).

This clonotype came up a few times. This sequence joins TRBV2 and TRBJ2-1; D could derive from TRBD1 or TRBD2 (6 bases each). Germline lookup yields CDR1 SNHLY and CDR2 FYNNEI. Deletions cut 8 bases from V and 8 bases from J, with 16 bases between. The CDR3 totals 13 residues. DNA for the CDR3: TGTGCCAGCGGTAAGGAAGGGGGGCATGAGCAGTTCTTC. Amino acid sequence: CASGKEGGHEQFF.

This clonotype was detected ten times or more. This chain joins TRBV20-1 and TRBJ2-7; TRBD2 might be the D (7 bases). The CDR3 sequence is 16 residues long. V lost 2 bases, J lost 6 bases, and 23 bases lay in between. Looked up from germline, CDR1 is DFQATT and CDR2 is SNEGSKA (reference sequence). The DNA for the CDR3 is TGCAGTGCTAGAAGCCCTGGGGGCGGGAGTGGAGGCGAGCAGTACTTC. Amino acid sequence: CSARSPGGGSGGEQYF.

This clonotype occurred many times. The chain joins TRBV6-5 to TRBJ1-5; D perhaps matches TRBD1 (5 bases). Trimming cost V 6 bases and J 0 bases, with 12 bases left between them. The CDR3 spans 15 residues. Germline CDR1 MNHEY, CDR2 SVGAGI. CDR3 amino acids: CASRESGYSNQPQHF. CDR3 nucleotide sequence: TGTGCCAGCAGAGAATCAGGGTATAGCAATCAGCCCCAGCATTTT.

The rearrangement joins TRBV20-1 to TRBJ2-1, with D possibly being TRBD1 or TRBD2 (6 bases each). Germline V lookup: CDR1 DFQATT, CDR2 SNEGSKA (reference sequence). The germline V and J ends were trimmed by 0 bases and 3 bases, with 18 bases remaining between them. The CDR3 is made up of 17 amino acids. The CDR3 reads CSAREQGKREFYNEQFF. CDR3 nucleotide sequence: TGCAGTGCTAGAGAACAGGGAAAACGGGAGTTCTACAATGAGCAGTTCTTC.

Ten or more counts support this clonotype. The V gene is TRBV7-3, the J gene TRBJ2-3; a possible D gene is TRBD2 (6 bases). This CDR3 spans 15 amino acids. The germline CDR1 and CDR2 sequences are SGHTA and FQGTGA. V gave up 5 bases and J gave up 1 base, with 13 bases separating them. The CDR3 nucleotides read TGTGCCAGCAGCCCAACTAGCAGCCGCACAGATACGCAGTATTTT. Its translation is CASSPTSSRTDTQYF. The whole variable domain, filled in from reference TRBV7-3 and TRBJ2-3, reads GAGVSQTPSNKVTEKGKYVELRCDPISGHTALYWYRQSLGQGPEFLIYFQGTGAADDSGLPNDRFFAVRPEGSVSTLKIQRTERGDSAVYLCASSPTSSRTDTQYFGPGTRLTVL.